The 21 T cell receptor beta chains reported below all come from one sample, sequenced in a study of molecular identifiers for immune sequencing clone quantification. One entry per CDR3 protein, called by TCRdb with MiXCR from the PCR reads. The profile shows about 510,000 distinct CDR3 sequences, roughly 25% of them singletons. Sequenced: naive CD8+ T cells from blood, with Jurkat cell RNA spiked in. Sample subset: FACS-sorted CD8+CD4-CCR7+CD45RA+ naive T cells. These receptors were obtained from a human donor in good health. Some libraries in this study had Jurkat cell RNA spiked in.

The chain carries TRBV28 and TRBJ1-1; unclear D gene. CDR3 length: 15 residues. The germline V gene encodes CDR1 MDHEN and CDR2 SYDVKM. The V end was cut by 3 bases, the J end by 0 bases, with 11 bases between. The CDR3 coding sequence is TGTGCCAGCAGTTTTCAACCAGTGATGAACACTGAAGCTTTCTTT. Translation gives CASSFQPVMNTEAFF.

This clonotype was detected a few times. J is TRBJ1-3 and V is TRBV5-4, with D unresolved. Per germline, CDR1 SGHNT and CDR2 YYREEE (reference sequence). V was clipped by 0 bases and J by 1 base, with 8 bases between them. The CDR3 is 15 residues long. The CDR3 DNA reads TGTGCCAGCAGCTTGGACCGAGATTCTGGAAACACCATATATTTT. Its translation is CASSLDRDSGNTIYF.

The chain joins TRBV29-1 to TRBJ2-7, with TRBD2 matching over 9 bases. Per the germline V gene, CDR1 is SQVTM and CDR2 is ANQGSEA. The CDR3 is 14 residues long. The V segment lost 6 bases and the J segment 3 bases; nucleotides outside the gene matches: 9. This chain's CDR3 is CSVTIAGEFYEQYF. The CDR3 DNA reads as TGCAGCGTGACTATAGCGGGAGAATTCTACGAGCAGTACTTC.

The rearrangement joins TRBV6-5 to TRBJ2-1; D gene unclear. V was clipped by 1 base and J by 10 bases, with 11 bases between them. Looked up from germline, CDR1 is MNHEY and CDR2 is SVGAGI. CDR3 length: 13 amino acids. As DNA, the CDR3 is TGTGCCAGCAGTTACTACGCGGTGGGAGAGCAGTTCTTC. It specifies CASSYYAVGEQFF.

This clonotype was recorded at least ten times. The chain combines TRBV27 with TRBJ1-4; tentative D call: TRBD1 (5 bases). CDR3 length equals 15 residues. The germline gives CDR1 MNHEY, CDR2 SMNVEV (reference sequence). Trimming took off 0 bases at V and 8 bases at J, with 13 bases between the two ends. The CDR3, as DNA: TGTGCCAGCAGTTTATCGTTTCGGGGCGGCGAAAAACTGTTTTTT. Translating gives CASSLSFRGGEKLFF. The variable domain in full, completed from reference TRBV27 and TRBJ1-4, reads EAQVTQNPRYLITVTGKKLTVTCSQNMNHEYMSWYRQDPGLGLRQIYYSMNVEVTDKGDVPEGYKVSRKEKRNFPLILESPSPNQTSLYFCASSLSFRGGEKLFFGSGTQLSVL.

Worth noting for this clonotype: Being one base from a much bigger clone, this may be a read error. The V gene is TRBV29-1, the J gene TRBJ2-1; 11 bases are a match to TRBD2. CDR1 is SQVTM, CDR2 ANQGSEA, per germline. V lost 3 bases to trimming and J lost 15 bases; unmatched junction nucleotides: 13. CDR3 length: 14 amino acids. CDR3 sequence (DNA): TGCAGCGTTGATACGGCCGAGGTAGCGGGAGGGGGGTTCTTC. Translating it yields CSVDTAEVAGGGFF.

This chain connects TRBV6-2 or TRBV6-3 to TRBJ1-5, with unresolved D. V was cut by 8 bases and J by 4 bases, with 12 bases left in between. In germline, CDR1 is MNHEY, CDR2 SVGEGT. The CDR3 covers 13 residues. The CDR3 nucleotides read TGTGCCAGCGGTCAGAGCAGGAATCAGCCCCAGCATTTT. Its translation is CASGQSRNQPQHF.

The chain carries TRBV6-6 and TRBJ2-7, with D perhaps TRBD1 (7 bases). CDR1 and CDR2 from the germline V gene are MNHNY and SVGAGI (reference sequence). CDR3 length: 16 amino acids. Trimming stripped 6 bases from V and 2 bases from J, with 20 bases between. CDR3 sequence reads: CASSTPRGDLPYEQYF. The DNA for the CDR3 is TGTGCCAGCAGCACCCCCAGGGGGGACCTTCCCTACGAGCAGTACTTC.

This clonotype has a handful of counts. The chain joins TRBV20-1 to TRBJ2-5; possibly TRBD1 or TRBD2 for D (5 bases each). This CDR3 is built from 14 residues. In germline, CDR1 is DFQATT, CDR2 SNEGSKA (reference sequence). V lost 0 bases to trimming and J lost 5 bases, with 13 bases between them. DNA of the CDR3: TGCAGTGCTAGAGAATCCGGGGCAGGGGAGACCCAGTACTTC. Translation gives CSARESGAGETQYF.

V gene TRBV30 combines with J gene TRBJ1-1; D not certain. This CDR3 has 14 amino acids. The germline V gene encodes CDR1 GTSNPN and CDR2 SVGIG (reference sequence). V lost 0 bases to trimming and J lost 5 bases, with 13 bases between them. CDR3 loop: CAWSVKGFWTEAFF. DNA of the CDR3: TGTGCCTGGAGTGTCAAAGGGTTTTGGACTGAAGCTTTCTTT.

The chain employs TRBV20-1 and TRBJ1-4; 7 nucleotides match TRBD1. With 2 bases clipped from V and 8 bases from J, the junction kept 5 bases outside the gene matches. Germline CDR1 DFQATT, CDR2 SNEGSKA (reference sequence). The CDR3 is made up of 13 amino acids. The CDR3 here is CSARQGVEEKLFF. CDR3 nucleotides: TGCAGTGCTAGACAGGGGGTAGAGGAAAAACTGTTTTTT.

This clonotype was seen at least ten times. The chain combines TRBV4-1 with TRBJ2-3, with 7 bases that match TRBD2. Germline V lookup: CDR1 MGHRA, CDR2 YSYEKL. V gave up 2 bases and J gave up 6 bases; unmatched junction bases: 8. CDR3 length equals 15 residues. In DNA, the CDR3 is TGCGCCAGCAGCCAAATAGGTCGGGGGGACGATACGCAGTATTTT. As protein: CASSQIGRGDDTQYF.

This clonotype was recorded a few times. The chain combines TRBV7-9 with TRBJ2-1, with D possibly being TRBD2 (6 bases). This CDR3 region has 13 residues. Germline-derived CDR1 and CDR2 are SEHNR and FQNEAQ (reference sequence). V shed 4 bases and J shed 6 bases, with 10 bases lying between them. The CDR3 sequence is CASSSRDVNEQFF. CDR3 nucleotide sequence: TGTGCCAGCAGCTCGCGGGATGTCAATGAGCAGTTCTTC.

Remarks on this clonotype: Because it lacks the conserved phenylalanine or tryptophan at the end, this CDR3 is likely a read error. The CDR3 nucleotides are TGTGCCAGCAGCGTAGCAGGTCAGACAGATACGCAGTATCTT. Protein: CASSVAGQTDTQYL. The V gene is TRBV9, the J gene TRBJ2-3; no firm D call. The V gene's germline CDR1 is SGDLS and CDR2 YYNGEE. The ends were cut back, 0 bases at V and 3 bases at J, with 8 bases in the middle. The CDR3 runs to 14 residues.

J is TRBJ2-1 and V is TRBV7-9, with 10 bases identical to TRBD1. This CDR3 spans 15 amino acids. Germline-derived CDR1 and CDR2 are SEHNR and FQNEAQ (reference sequence). Germline trimming cut 5 bases from V and 8 bases from J; bases unmatched to any gene: 9. The CDR3, as DNA: TGTGCCAGCAGCCACCCGGGACAGGGGTCCCATGAGCAGTTCTTC. This encodes CASSHPGQGSHEQFF.

The table lists this clonotype with many counts. The J gene is TRBJ2-5, the V gene TRBV6-2 or TRBV6-3; D remains ambiguous. Trimming removed 4 bases at V and 2 bases at J, with 8 bases between. Germline V gives CDR1 MNHEY, CDR2 SVGEGT. This CDR3 region has 13 residues. In nucleotides, the CDR3 is TGTGCCAGCAGTTCCCGCCAGCAAGAGACCCAGTACTTC. It encodes CASSSRQQETQYF.

The gene calls are TRBV4-3 and TRBJ2-7, with D possibly being TRBD1 (6 bases). Germline V lookup: CDR1 LGHNA, CDR2 YSLEER. This CDR3 contains 15 residues. V shed 0 bases and J shed 4 bases, with 13 bases lying between them. The CDR3 DNA reads as TGCGCCAGCAGCCAAGATCAGGGGTATACTTACGAGCAGTACTTC. Amino acid sequence: CASSQDQGYTYEQYF.

This chain links TRBV12-3 or TRBV12-4 with TRBJ2-5, with TRBD2 identical over 9 bases. This CDR3 spans 15 amino acids. Trimming cost V 6 bases and J 9 bases; bases outside gene matches: 14. CDR3 DNA: TGTGCCAGCAGCACCTCCAGACTAGCGGAAGGGTCCCAGTACTTC. Protein sequence: CASSTSRLAEGSQYF.

This clonotype showed up many times. The gene calls are TRBV4-3 and TRBJ1-1; D remains ambiguous. CDR3 size: 14 residues. Trimming stripped 0 bases from V and 0 bases from J, with 5 bases between. CDR1 and CDR2 from the germline V gene are LGHNA and YSLEER. Here the CDR3 reads CASSQENLNTEAFF. The CDR3 bases are TGCGCCAGCAGCCAAGAAAATCTGAACACTGAAGCTTTCTTT.

As regards this clonotype: A single base separates this from a much larger clone, so it may be a read error. This sequence joins TRBV4-3 and TRBJ2-7; D is undetermined. Germline assignment: CDR1 LGHNA and CDR2 YSLEER. The V and J ends lost 4 bases and 3 bases respectively, with 16 bases between them. The CDR3 totals 15 residues. The CDR3 sequence: CASSRDKNSYYEQYF. The CDR3 region has the DNA TGCGCCAGCAGCCGAGATAAAAACAGCTACTACGAGCAGTACTTC.

CDR3 residues: CASSFKLLRQPQHF. The CDR3 DNA sequence: TGTGCCAGCAGCTTCAAATTACTTCGACAGCCCCAGCATTTT. V and J are TRBV12-3 or TRBV12-4 and TRBJ1-5; unclear D gene. The CDR3 spans 14 residues. The V end was cut by 6 bases, the J end by 7 bases, with 16 bases between.